The TCR beta chain under discussion was sequenced for a study of CD8 T cells in Susac syndrome. Random hexamers were used to reverse transcribe roughly 0.5 to 1 ug of RNA. Amplification of TCR beta CDR3 used immunoSEQ multiplex PCR across 54 Vbeta and 13 Jbeta. TCRdb called the immunoSEQ multiplex PCR reads again in MiXCR, with one record for every CDR3 protein. The sample carries fewer than 150,000 distinct CDR3 sequences, 94% recorded once. The CDR3 runs 13 residues. The germline gives CDR1 SGDLS, CDR2 YYNGEE. The V gene lost 3 bases and the J gene lost 5 bases, with 11 bases spanning the gap. The J gene is TRBJ1-2, the V gene TRBV9; tentatively, D is TRBD1 (5 bases). Sequenced: CD8+ T cells from PBMCs. This receptor was obtained from a human donor in good health. CDR3 sequence reads: CASSALGLYGYTF. DNA for the CDR3: TGTGCCAGCAGCGCTTTGGGGCTTTATGGCTACACCTTC.